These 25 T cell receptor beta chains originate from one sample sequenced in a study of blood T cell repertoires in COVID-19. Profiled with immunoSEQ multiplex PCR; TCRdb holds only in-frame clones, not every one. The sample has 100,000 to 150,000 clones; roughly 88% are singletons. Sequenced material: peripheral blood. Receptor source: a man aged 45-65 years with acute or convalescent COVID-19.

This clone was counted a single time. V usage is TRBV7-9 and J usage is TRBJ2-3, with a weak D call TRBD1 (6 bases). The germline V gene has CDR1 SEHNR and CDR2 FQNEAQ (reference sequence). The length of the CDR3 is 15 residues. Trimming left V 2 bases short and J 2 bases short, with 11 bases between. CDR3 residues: CASSLYREYTDTQYF. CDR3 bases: TGTGCCAGCAGCTTATACAGGGAATACACAGATACGCAGTATTTT.

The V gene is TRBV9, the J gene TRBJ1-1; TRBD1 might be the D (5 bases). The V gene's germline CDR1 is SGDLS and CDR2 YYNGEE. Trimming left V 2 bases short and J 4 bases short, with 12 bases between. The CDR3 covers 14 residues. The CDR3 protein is CASSVGGAGTEAFF. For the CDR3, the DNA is TGTGCCAGCAGCGTCGGCGGGGCGGGCACTGAAGCTTTCTTT.

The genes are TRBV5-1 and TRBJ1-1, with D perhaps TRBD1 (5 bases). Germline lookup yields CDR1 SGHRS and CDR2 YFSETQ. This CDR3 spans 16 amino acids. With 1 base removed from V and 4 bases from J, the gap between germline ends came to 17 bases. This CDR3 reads CASSLPGTSELTEAFF. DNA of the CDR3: TGCGCCAGCAGCTTGCCCGGGACTTCAGAACTCACTGAAGCTTTCTTT.

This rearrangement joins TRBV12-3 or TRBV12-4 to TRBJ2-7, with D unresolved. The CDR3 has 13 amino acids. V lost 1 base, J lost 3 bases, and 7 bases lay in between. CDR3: CASSLGRLYEQYF. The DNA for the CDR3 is TGTGCCAGCAGTTTAGGAAGACTCTACGAGCAGTACTTC.

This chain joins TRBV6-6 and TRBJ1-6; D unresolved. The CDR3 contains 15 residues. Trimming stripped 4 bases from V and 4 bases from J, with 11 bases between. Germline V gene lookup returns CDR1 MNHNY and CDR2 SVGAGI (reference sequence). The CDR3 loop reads CASSSGRSYNSPLHF. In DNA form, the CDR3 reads TGTGCCAGCAGTTCCGGTCGGAGTTATAATTCACCCCTCCACTTT.

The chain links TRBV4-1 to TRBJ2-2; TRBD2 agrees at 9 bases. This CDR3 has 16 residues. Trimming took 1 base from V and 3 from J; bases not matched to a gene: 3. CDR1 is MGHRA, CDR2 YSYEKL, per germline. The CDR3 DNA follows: TGCGCCAGCAGCCAAGCTAGCGGGGCTTACACCGGGGAGCTGTTTTTT. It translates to CASSQASGAYTGELFF.

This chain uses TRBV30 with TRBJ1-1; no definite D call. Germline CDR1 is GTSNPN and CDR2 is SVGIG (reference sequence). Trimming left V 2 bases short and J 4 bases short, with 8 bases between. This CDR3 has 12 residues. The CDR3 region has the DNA TGTGCCTGGAGTCGAGGGCCCACTGAAGCTTTCTTT. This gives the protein CAWSRGPTEAFF.

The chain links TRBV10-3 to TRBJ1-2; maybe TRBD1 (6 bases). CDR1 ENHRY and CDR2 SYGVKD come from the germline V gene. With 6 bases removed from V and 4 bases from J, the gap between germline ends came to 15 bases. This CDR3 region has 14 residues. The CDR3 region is CAISRTAPSYGYTF. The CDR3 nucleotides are TGTGCCATCAGCCGGACAGCGCCTTCCTATGGCTACACCTTC.

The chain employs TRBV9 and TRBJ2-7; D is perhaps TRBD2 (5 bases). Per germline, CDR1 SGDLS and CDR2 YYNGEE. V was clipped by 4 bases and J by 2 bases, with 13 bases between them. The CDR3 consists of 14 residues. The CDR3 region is CASSPTDWAYEQYF. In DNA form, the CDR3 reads TGTGCCAGCAGCCCTACGGACTGGGCCTACGAGCAGTACTTC.

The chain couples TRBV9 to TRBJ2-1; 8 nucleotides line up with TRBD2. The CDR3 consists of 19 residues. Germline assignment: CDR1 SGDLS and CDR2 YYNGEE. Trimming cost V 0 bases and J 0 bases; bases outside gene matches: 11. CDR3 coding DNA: TGTGCCAGCAGCGTAGGAGCCAGCGGGGGCTCTTTCTCCTACAATGAGCAGTTCTTC. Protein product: CASSVGASGGSFSYNEQFF. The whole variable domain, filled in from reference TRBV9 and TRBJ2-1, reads DSGVTQTPKHLITATGQRVTLRCSPRSGDLSVYWYQQSLDQGLQFLIQYYNGEERAKGNILERFSAQQFPDLHSELNLSSLELGDSALYFCASSVGASGGSFSYNEQFFGPGTRLTVL.

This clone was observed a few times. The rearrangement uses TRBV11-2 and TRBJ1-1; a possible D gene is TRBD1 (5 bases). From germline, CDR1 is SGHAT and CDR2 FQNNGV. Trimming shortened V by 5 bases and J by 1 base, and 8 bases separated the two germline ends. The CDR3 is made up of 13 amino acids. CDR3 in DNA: TGTGCCAGCAGCGCAGACAGGAACACTGAAGCTTTCTTT. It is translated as CASSADRNTEAFF. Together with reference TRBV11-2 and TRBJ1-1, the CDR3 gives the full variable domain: EAGVAQSPRYKIIEKRQSVAFWCNPISGHATLYWYQQILGQGPKLLIQFQNNGVVDDSQLPKDRFSAERLKGVDSTLKIQPAKLEDSAVYLCASSADRNTEAFFGQGTRLTVV.

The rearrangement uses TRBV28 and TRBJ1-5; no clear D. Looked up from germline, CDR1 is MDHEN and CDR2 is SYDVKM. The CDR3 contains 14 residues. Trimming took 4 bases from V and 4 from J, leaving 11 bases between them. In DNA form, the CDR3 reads TGTGCCAGCAGTTCCCGGGTCTCAAATCAGCCCCAGCATTTT. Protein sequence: CASSSRVSNQPQHF. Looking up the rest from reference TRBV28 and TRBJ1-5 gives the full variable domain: DVKVTQSSRYLVKRTGEKVFLECVQDMDHENMFWYRQDPGLGLRLIYFSYDVKMKEKGDIPEGYSVSREKKERFSLILESASTNQTSMYLCASSSRVSNQPQHFGDGTRLSIL.

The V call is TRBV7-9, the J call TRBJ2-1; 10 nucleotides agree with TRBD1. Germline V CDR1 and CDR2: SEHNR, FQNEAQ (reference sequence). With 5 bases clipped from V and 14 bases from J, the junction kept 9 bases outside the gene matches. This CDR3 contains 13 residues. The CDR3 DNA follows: TGTGCCAGCAGCCGGGACAGGGGAGGCGTGGAGTTCTTC. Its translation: CASSRDRGGVEFF.

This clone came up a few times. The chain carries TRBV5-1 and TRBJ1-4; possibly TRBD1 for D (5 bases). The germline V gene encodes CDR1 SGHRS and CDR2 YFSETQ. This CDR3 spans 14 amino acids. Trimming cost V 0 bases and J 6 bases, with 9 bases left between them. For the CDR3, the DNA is TGCGCCAGCAGCTTGGGGCGCAGGGATGAAAAACTGTTTTTT. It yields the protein CASSLGRRDEKLFF. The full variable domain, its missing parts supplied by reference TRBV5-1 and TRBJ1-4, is KAGVTQTPRYLIKTRGQQVTLSCSPISGHRSVSWYQQTPGQGLQFLFEYFSETQRNKGNFPGRFSGRQFSNSRSEMNVSTLELGDSALYLCASSLGRRDEKLFFGSGTQLSVL.

CDR3 nucleotide sequence: TGTGCCAGCAGCTCGGGTCCCGACAGGGGCCCTGAAGCTTTCTTT. It codes for CASSSGPDRGPEAFF. This chain links TRBV5-5 with TRBJ1-1; the match to TRBD1 covers 8 bases. The CDR3 length is 15 residues. Germline lookup yields CDR1 SGHKS and CDR2 YYEKEE (reference sequence). The V gene end was trimmed by 3 bases and the J gene end by 6 bases; junction bases not matched to a gene: 10.

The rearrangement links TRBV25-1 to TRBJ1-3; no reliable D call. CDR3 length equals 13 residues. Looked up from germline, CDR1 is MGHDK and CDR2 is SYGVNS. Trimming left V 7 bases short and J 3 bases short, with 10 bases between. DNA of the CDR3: TGTGCCAGCACGCCGGGTGGTGGAAACACCATATATTTT. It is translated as CASTPGGGNTIYF.

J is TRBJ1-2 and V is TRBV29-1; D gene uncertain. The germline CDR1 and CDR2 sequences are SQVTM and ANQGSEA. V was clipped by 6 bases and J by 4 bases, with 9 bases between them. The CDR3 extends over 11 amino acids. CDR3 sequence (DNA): TGCAGCGTAGCGGGCGGCTATGGCTACACCTTC. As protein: CSVAGGYGYTF.

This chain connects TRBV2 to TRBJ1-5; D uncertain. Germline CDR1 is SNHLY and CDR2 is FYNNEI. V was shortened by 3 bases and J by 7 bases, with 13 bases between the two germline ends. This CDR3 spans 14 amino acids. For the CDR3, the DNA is TGTGCCAGCAGTGACAATGCGGTGACCCAGCCCCAGCATTTT. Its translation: CASSDNAVTQPQHF.

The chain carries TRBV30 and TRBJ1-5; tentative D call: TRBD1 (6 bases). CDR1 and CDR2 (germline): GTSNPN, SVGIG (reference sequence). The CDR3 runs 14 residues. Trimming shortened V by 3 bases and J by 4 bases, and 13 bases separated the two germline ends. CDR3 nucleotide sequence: TGTGCCTGGAGGAGCGACAGGAGGAATCAGCCCCAGCATTTT. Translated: CAWRSDRRNQPQHF. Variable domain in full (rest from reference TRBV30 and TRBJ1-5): SQTIHQWPATLVQPVGSPLSLECTVEGTSNPNLYWYRQAAGRGLQLLFYSVGIGQISSEVPQNLSASRPQDRQFILSSKKLLLSDSGFYLCAWRSDRRNQPQHFGDGTRLSIL.

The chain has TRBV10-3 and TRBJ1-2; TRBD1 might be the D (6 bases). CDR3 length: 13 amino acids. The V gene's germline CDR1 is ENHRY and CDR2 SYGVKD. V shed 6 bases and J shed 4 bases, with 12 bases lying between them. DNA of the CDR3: TGTGCCATCAGGGGGACAACAGGCTATGGCTACACCTTC. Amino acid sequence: CAIRGTTGYGYTF.

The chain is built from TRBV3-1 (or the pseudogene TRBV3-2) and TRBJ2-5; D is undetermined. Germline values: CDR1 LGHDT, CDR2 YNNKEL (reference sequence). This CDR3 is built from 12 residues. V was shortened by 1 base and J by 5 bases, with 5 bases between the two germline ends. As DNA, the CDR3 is TGTGCCAGCAGCCAAGGAGCGGAGACCCAGTACTTC. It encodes CASSQGAETQYF.

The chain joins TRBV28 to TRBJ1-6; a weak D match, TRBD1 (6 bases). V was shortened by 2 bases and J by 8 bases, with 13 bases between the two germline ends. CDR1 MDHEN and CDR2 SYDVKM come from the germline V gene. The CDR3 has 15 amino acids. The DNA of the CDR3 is TGTGCCAGCAGTTTAATGGGGGCCGGCGATTCACCCCTCCACTTT. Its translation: CASSLMGAGDSPLHF. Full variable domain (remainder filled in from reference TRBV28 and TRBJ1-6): DVKVTQSSRYLVKRTGEKVFLECVQDMDHENMFWYRQDPGLGLRLIYFSYDVKMKEKGDIPEGYSVSREKKERFSLILESASTNQTSMYLCASSLMGAGDSPLHFGNGTRLTVT.

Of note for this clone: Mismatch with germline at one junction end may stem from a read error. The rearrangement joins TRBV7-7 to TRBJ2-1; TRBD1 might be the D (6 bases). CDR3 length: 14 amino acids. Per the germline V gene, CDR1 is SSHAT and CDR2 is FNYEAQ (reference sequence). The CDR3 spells CASSSLGQYNEQFF. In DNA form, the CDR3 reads TGTGCTAGCAGCTCCCTCGGACAGTACAATGAGCAGTTCTTC.

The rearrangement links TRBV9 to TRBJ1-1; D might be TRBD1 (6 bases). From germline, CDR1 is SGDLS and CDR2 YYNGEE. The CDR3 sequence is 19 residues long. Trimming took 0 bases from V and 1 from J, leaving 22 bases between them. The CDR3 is CASSVAMGQVPLGNTEAFF. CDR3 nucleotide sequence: TGTGCCAGCAGCGTAGCTATGGGACAAGTTCCGCTTGGGAACACTGAAGCTTTCTTT.

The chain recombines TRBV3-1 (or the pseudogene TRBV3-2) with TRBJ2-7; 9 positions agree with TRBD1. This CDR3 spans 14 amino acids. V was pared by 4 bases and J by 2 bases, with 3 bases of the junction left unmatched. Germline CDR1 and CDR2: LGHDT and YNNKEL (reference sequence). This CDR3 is CASSPTGGPYEQYF. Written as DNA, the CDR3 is TGTGCCAGCAGCCCGACAGGGGGTCCCTACGAGCAGTACTTC.